This T cell receptor beta chain was sequenced for a study of T cell changes during pregnancy in multiple sclerosis. This clone was seen only a few times. CDR3 length: 15 residues. Germline loops: CDR1 MNHNY, CDR2 SVGAGI (reference sequence). TCRdb's copy holds only in-frame clones and misses some; the assay was immunoSEQ multiplex PCR. The sample includes tens of thousands of clones, roughly nine tenths of them seen just once. V gene TRBV6-6 combines with J gene TRBJ2-2; 8 nucleotides line up with TRBD2. The receptor's source is a female donor with multiple sclerosis, enrolled in a pregnancy study. The sample was CD4+ T cells from peripheral blood mononuclear cells, taken in the first trimester of pregnancy. As DNA, the CDR3 is TGTGCAGGGAAGGACCGAGCGGGAGATCACGGGGAGCTGTTTTTT. Its translation is CAGKDRAGDHGELFF.